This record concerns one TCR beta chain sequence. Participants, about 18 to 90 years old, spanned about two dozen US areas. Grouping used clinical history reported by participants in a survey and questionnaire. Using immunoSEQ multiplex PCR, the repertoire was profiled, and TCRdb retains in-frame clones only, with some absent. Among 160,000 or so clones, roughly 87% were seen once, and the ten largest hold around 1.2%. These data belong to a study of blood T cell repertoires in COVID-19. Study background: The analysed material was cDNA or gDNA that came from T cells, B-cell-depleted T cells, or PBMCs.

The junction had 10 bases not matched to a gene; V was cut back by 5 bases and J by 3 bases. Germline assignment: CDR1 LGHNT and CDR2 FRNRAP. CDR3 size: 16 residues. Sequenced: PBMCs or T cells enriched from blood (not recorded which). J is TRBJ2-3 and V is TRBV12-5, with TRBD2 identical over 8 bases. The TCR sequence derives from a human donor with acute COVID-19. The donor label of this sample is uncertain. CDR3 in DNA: TGTGCTAGTGGTCCCCTCGGGGGGGCCGGTACAGATACGCAGTATTTT. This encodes CASGPLGGAGTDTQYF. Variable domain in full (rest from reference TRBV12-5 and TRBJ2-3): DARVTQTPRHKVTEMGQEVTMRCQPILGHNTVFWYRQTMMQGLELLAYFRNRAPLDDSGMPKDRFSAEMPDATLATLKIQPSEPRDSAVYFCASGPLGGAGTDTQYFGPGTRLTVL.